This T cell receptor (beta chain) was captured in a study of memory CD4+ T cells and cytomegalovirus serostatus. Study details: This sample comes from healthy Belgian adults, eight to ten CMV seropositive, 24 seronegative.

The sort gate was single viable CD3+CD4+CD8-CD45RO+ cells for memory CD4+ T cells. CMV serostatus came from serum IgG against pp150, pp28, p38, p52. This clone was observed a handful of times. The antigen is undetermined. The repertoire was sequenced with immunoSEQ multiplex PCR; TCRdb's copy has only in-frame clones and lacks some. The table records around 53,000 clones, 80% to 85% of them present only once. V shed 4 bases and J 5 bases; nucleotides not matched to a gene: 12. Germline V gene lookup returns CDR1 SQVTM and CDR2 ANQGSEA. The CDR3 is made up of 15 amino acids. Points from the study as a whole: Each of approximately 69 CMV-associated TCRbeta sequences occurred in one to five individuals. Suggested: most of the CMV-linked TCR signature lies in CD4+ memory cells.

The TCR comes from an adult in good health and CMV-seropositive. V is TRBV29-1 and J is TRBJ2-5; 8 bases fit TRBD2. The sample consisted of memory CD4+ T cells from blood. The DNA of the CDR3 is TGCAGCGTTGGGTTGATCGGGGGGGCTGGGGAGACCCAGTACTTC. It encodes CSVGLIGGAGETQYF.